Each of the 28 T cell receptor beta chains below was sequenced from the same sample in a study of immune cell composition in non-small cell lung cancer. The assay was immunoSEQ multiplex PCR, and TCRdb's table has in-frame clones only and misses some. Of several thousand clones listed, roughly 69% are singletons. The normal lung sample lay at least 3 cm, and maximally far, from the tumour. The sequencing sample was made of non-adjacent lung tissue. These receptors all stem from a human donor with non-small cell lung cancer.

This rearrangement joins TRBV21-1 to TRBJ2-7; TRBD1 is taken as the D call from the table, unchecked against the DNA. TRBV21-1 is labeled a pseudogene. This CDR3 spans 22 amino acids. The CDR3 coding sequence is TGTGCCACCCTCGAAGTCCCCAGGTCCAACAGGTTGTCCGACAGGGACCTCTACGAGCAGTACTTC. Its protein is CATLEVPRSNRLSDRDLYEQYF.

The chain links TRBV7-2 to TRBJ2-3, with D unclear. The germline V and J ends were trimmed by 2 bases and 5 bases, with 8 bases remaining between them. CDR1 and CDR2 (germline): SGHTA, FQGNSA. The CDR3 totals 13 residues. The CDR3 is CASSLSQEDTQYF. DNA of the CDR3: TGTGCCAGCAGCTTAAGCCAGGAAGATACGCAGTATTTT.

The rearrangement uses TRBV7-9 and TRBJ2-5; 10 bases align to TRBD2. Germline V gene data show CDR1 as SEHNR and CDR2 as FQNEAQ (reference sequence). With 1 base clipped from V and 4 bases from J, the junction kept 6 bases outside the gene matches. The CDR3 runs to 16 residues. The CDR3 sequence: CASSLEASGGIETQYF. The CDR3 bases are TGTGCCAGCAGCTTAGAGGCTAGCGGGGGCATAGAGACCCAGTACTTC.

This clone was counted only a few times. This sequence joins TRBV19 and TRBJ1-3; 7 bases match TRBD1. Unmatched junction bases numbered 6, after V lost 6 bases and J lost 1 base. Looked up from germline, CDR1 is LNHDA and CDR2 is SQIVND (reference sequence). The CDR3 consists of 15 residues. CDR3 sequence: CASRPTGESGNTIYF. DNA of the CDR3: TGTGCCAGTAGACCTACAGGGGAATCTGGAAACACCATATATTTT.

The chain couples TRBV5-1 to TRBJ2-2; the D is unclear. This CDR3 has 16 residues. The germline V gene has CDR1 SGHRS and CDR2 YFSETQ. Trimming pared 2 bases from V and 0 bases from J, leaving 11 bases between. Here the CDR3 DNA reads TGCGCCAGCAGCTTAAAGGCGGATTCGAACACCGGGGAGCTGTTTTTT. It codes for CASSLKADSNTGELFF. The variable domain in full, with the rest retrieved from reference TRBV5-1 and TRBJ2-2, is KAGVTQTPRYLIKTRGQQVTLSCSPISGHRSVSWYQQTPGQGLQFLFEYFSETQRNKGNFPGRFSGRQFSNSRSEMNVSTLELGDSALYLCASSLKADSNTGELFFGEGSRLTVL.

Here the CDR3 reads CASSEGDTGELFF. CDR3 coding DNA: TGTGCCAGCAGTGAAGGGGACACCGGGGAGCTGTTTTTT. V is TRBV6-4 and J is TRBJ2-2; perhaps TRBD1 as D (5 bases). This CDR3 region has 13 residues. Germline V lookup: CDR1 MRHNA, CDR2 SNTAGT. V gave up 3 bases and J gave up 3 bases, with 5 bases separating them.

V usage is TRBV4-3 and J usage is TRBJ2-5, with D tentatively TRBD1 (5 bases). CDR1 LGHNA and CDR2 YSLEER come from the germline V gene. Trimming took 0 bases from V and 7 from J, leaving 12 bases between them. The CDR3 extends over 14 amino acids. The CDR3 coding sequence is TGCGCCAGCAGCCAAGATCCAGGTACAGGGACCCAGTACTTC. Its protein product is CASSQDPGTGTQYF.

This clone has just one count. This chain uses TRBV2 with TRBJ2-5, with D tentatively TRBD1 (6 bases). The DNA end lines up better with TRBJ2-7; the J call may be wrong. The CDR3 loop spans 14 amino acids. The germline CDR1 and CDR2 sequences are SNHLY and FYNNEI. The CDR3: CASRDSPLSYEQYF. CDR3 coding DNA: TGTGCCAGCAGGGACAGTCCCCTCTCCTACGAGCAGTACTTC.

This clone was detected a few times. The rearrangement links TRBV11-2 to TRBJ2-3, with 7 bases identical to TRBD1. The trim removed 5 bases at V and 4 bases at J, leaving 6 bases unmatched. Germline CDR1 is SGHAT and CDR2 is FQNNGV. This CDR3 has 14 amino acids. For the CDR3, the DNA is TGTGCCAGCAGCCCATCGACAGGGCCAGATACGCAGTATTTT. The encoded protein is CASSPSTGPDTQYF. Using reference TRBV11-2 and TRBJ2-3 for the parts outside the CDR3, the full variable domain is EAGVAQSPRYKIIEKRQSVAFWCNPISGHATLYWYQQILGQGPKLLIQFQNNGVVDDSQLPKDRFSAERLKGVDSTLKIQPAKLEDSAVYLCASSPSTGPDTQYFGPGTRLTVL.

V usage is TRBV16 and J usage is TRBJ1-2; TRBD1 matches 9 bases. The length of the CDR3 is 14 residues. CDR1 KGHSY and CDR2 FQNENV come from the germline V gene. Trimming removed 4 bases from V and 6 bases from J; junction bases left unmatched: 6. CDR3 DNA: TGTGCCAGCAGCCGCCGGGACAGGGATCATGGCTACACCTTC. It encodes CASSRRDRDHGYTF. Together with reference TRBV16 and TRBJ1-2, the CDR3 gives the full variable domain: GEEVAQTPKHLVRGEGQKAKLYCAPIKGHSYVFWYQQVLKNEFKFLISFQNENVFDETGMPKERFSAKCLPNSPCSLEIQATKLEDSAVYFCASSRRDRDHGYTFGSGTRLTVV.

The gene calls are TRBV5-4 and TRBJ2-2; D is perhaps TRBD2 (6 bases). Germline assignment: CDR1 SGHNT and CDR2 YYREEE (reference sequence). V lost 2 bases to trimming and J lost 7 bases, with 15 bases between them. The CDR3 spans 15 residues. The CDR3 loop is CASSLGGEEGGELFF. The CDR3 DNA follows: TGTGCCAGCAGCTTAGGAGGCGAGGAGGGCGGGGAGCTGTTTTTT.

The chain combines TRBV19 with TRBJ2-1; 8 bases match TRBD2. Per the germline V gene, CDR1 is LNHDA and CDR2 is SQIVND (reference sequence). The CDR3 runs to 15 residues. V lost 6 bases to trimming and J lost 8 bases; unmatched junction nucleotides: 12. CDR3 in DNA: TGTGCCAGTAGCCAGCCCGGCGGGGGGAGTCATGAGCAGTTCTTC. It encodes CASSQPGGGSHEQFF.

V and J are TRBV2 and TRBJ1-3, with 8 bases lining up with TRBD1. The trim removed 0 bases at V and 2 bases at J, leaving 3 bases unmatched. CDR1 is SNHLY and CDR2 is FYNNEI in the germline V gene. This CDR3 spans 16 amino acids. The CDR3 coding sequence is TGTGCCAGCAGTGAAGCTGCAGGGGGCCCTGGAAACACCATATATTTT. Its translation: CASSEAAGGPGNTIYF.

The V gene is TRBV7-9, the J gene TRBJ1-4; D not resolved. The CDR3 consists of 12 residues. The ends were cut back, 5 bases at V and 5 bases at J, with 6 bases in the middle. The V gene's germline CDR1 is SEHNR and CDR2 FQNEAQ (reference sequence). The CDR3 is CASSPLNEKLFF. As DNA, the CDR3 is TGTGCCAGCAGCCCCCTGAATGAAAAACTGTTTTTT.

This clone was observed once. The chain has TRBV4-1 and TRBJ2-1; TRBD1 is a possible D gene (7 bases). Deletions cut 6 bases from V and 0 bases from J, with 12 bases between. Germline V gene lookup returns CDR1 MGHRA and CDR2 YSYEKL. This CDR3 spans 15 amino acids. CDR3 residues: CASREGAASYNEQFF. CDR3 DNA: TGCGCCAGCAGGGAGGGGGCGGCCTCCTACAATGAGCAGTTCTTC.

The chain uses TRBV9 and TRBJ2-5; 16 bases map to TRBD2. Germline-derived CDR1 and CDR2 are SGDLS and YYNGEE. The CDR3 covers 18 residues. The V gene end was trimmed by 4 bases and the J gene end by 6 bases; junction bases not matched to a gene: 12. The CDR3 is CASSRTGTSGGALQTQYF. DNA for the CDR3: TGTGCCAGCAGCCGAACCGGGACTAGCGGGGGGGCCTTACAGACCCAGTACTTC.

The chain carries TRBV5-4 and TRBJ1-2; 8 nucleotides agree with TRBD1. The CDR3 consists of 14 residues. Germline CDR1 is SGHNT and CDR2 is YYREEE (reference sequence). Trimming cost V 2 bases and J 4 bases; bases outside gene matches: 4. This CDR3 is CASSFQGAGYGYTF. The CDR3, as DNA: TGTGCCAGCAGCTTCCAGGGGGCGGGCTATGGCTACACCTTC.

The chain recombines TRBV10-3 with TRBJ2-3; 7 nucleotides align to TRBD2. The CDR3 consists of 13 residues. Trimming at V came to 9 bases and at J to 4 bases, leaving 7 bases not matched to a gene. Looked up from germline, CDR1 is ENHRY and CDR2 is SYGVKD. CDR3 DNA: TGTGCCATTGCCGGGGGGTCGGCAGATACGCAGTATTTT. Protein product: CAIAGGSADTQYF.

V and J are TRBV10-1 and TRBJ2-7, with 8 bases matching TRBD1. The trim removed 5 bases at V and 7 bases at J, leaving 13 bases unmatched. The CDR3 length is 15 residues. Germline lookup yields CDR1 WNHNN and CDR2 SYGVQD (reference sequence). The CDR3 sequence is CASSSTGTGEPEQYF. In nucleotides, the CDR3 is TGCGCCAGCAGTTCTACCGGGACAGGCGAACCTGAGCAGTACTTC.

The chain couples TRBV5-6 to TRBJ2-5; tentative D call: TRBD1 (6 bases). The V gene's germline CDR1 is SGHDT and CDR2 YYEEEE. V was clipped by 4 bases and J by 1 base, with 11 bases between them. The CDR3 length is 14 residues. This CDR3 reads CASSRQASQETQYF. Here the CDR3 DNA reads TGTGCCAGCAGCCGACAGGCCTCCCAAGAGACCCAGTACTTC.

The CDR3 spells CASSLGANNEQFF. CDR3 sequence (DNA): TGTGCCAGCAGCCTCGGAGCCAACAATGAGCAGTTCTTC. The rearrangement joins TRBV11-1 to TRBJ2-1; no definite D call. CDR3 length: 13 residues. Germline CDR1 is SGHAT and CDR2 is FQDESV (reference sequence). Between the trimmed V and J ends, which lost 5 bases and 5 bases, there was a span of 10 bases.

Of note for this clone: Additional DNA sequences in this sample encode the identical CDR3. The chain recombines TRBV18 with TRBJ2-3; the match to TRBD1 covers 7 bases. The germline gives CDR1 KGHSH, CDR2 LQKENI. After removal of 6 bases from V and 1 base from J, the junction contained 7 bases not matched to a gene. CDR3 size: 15 residues. The CDR3 loop is CASSPGQVGTDTQYF. The CDR3 DNA follows: TGTGCCAGCTCGCCCGGACAGGTTGGCACAGATACGCAGTATTTT.

The gene calls are TRBV4-3 and TRBJ1-2, with D possibly matching TRBD1 (5 bases). The length of the CDR3 is 15 residues. V was clipped by 0 bases and J by 8 bases, with 16 bases between them. Germline CDR1 and CDR2: LGHNA and YSLEER. CDR3 nucleotide sequence: TGCGCCAGCAGCCAAGACCCAGGGAAGACAAGCGGCTACACCTTC. It is translated as CASSQDPGKTSGYTF.

This rearrangement joins TRBV29-1 to TRBJ2-7, with 7 bases identical to TRBD1. This CDR3 is built from 12 residues. Trimming took 4 bases from V and 6 from J; bases not matched to a gene: 6. Germline V CDR1 and CDR2: SQVTM, ANQGSEA. CDR3 protein: CSVAPQGFEQYF. For the CDR3, the DNA is TGCAGCGTTGCCCCACAGGGGTTCGAGCAGTACTTC.

The chain employs TRBV6-5 and TRBJ2-5; D perhaps matches TRBD1 (5 bases). The CDR3 length is 16 residues. In germline, CDR1 is MNHEY, CDR2 SVGAGI. Trimming cost V 4 bases and J 1 base, with 16 bases left between them. The CDR3 DNA reads as TGTGCCAGCAGTTCCAACCCTTCAGGGCTCCAAGAGACCCAGTACTTC. Translated: CASSSNPSGLQETQYF.

This chain uses TRBV7-2 with TRBJ1-2; 10 bases are shared with TRBD1. Germline trimming cut 5 bases from V and 2 bases from J; bases unmatched to any gene: 2. Germline loops: CDR1 SGHTA, CDR2 FQGNSA. CDR3 size: 14 residues. In DNA form, the CDR3 reads TGTGCCAGCAGCACGACAGGGGGCAACTATGGCTACACCTTC. Translating it yields CASSTTGGNYGYTF.

The chain has TRBV7-8 and TRBJ2-2, with a possible D match to TRBD2 (6 bases). The CDR3 loop spans 12 amino acids. V was pared by 4 bases and J by 9 bases, with 9 bases between. Germline values: CDR1 SGHVS, CDR2 FQNEAQ. Here the CDR3 reads CASSWGDRELFF. The CDR3 region has the DNA TGTGCCAGCAGCTGGGGGGACCGGGAGCTGTTTTTT.

This sequence joins TRBV7-9 and TRBJ1-2; TRBD1 aligns across 9 bases. Germline lookup yields CDR1 SEHNR and CDR2 FQNEAQ (reference sequence). V trimming: 5 bases; J trimming: 5 bases; junction bases outside the gene matches: 12. This CDR3 spans 16 amino acids. DNA for the CDR3: TGTGCCAGCAGCCTCACGTGGACAGGGGTAGGGTATGGCTACACCTTC. Residues: CASSLTWTGVGYGYTF.